This T cell receptor beta chain stems from a study of T cell repertoires in cytomegalovirus infection. Study-level background: Epitope selection comprised recently identified HLA-C-restricted CMV epitopes and well-studied HLA-B-restricted CMV epitopes. Indicated by public TCR beta signatures were CMV infection and matching HLA type. Study outcomes and limitations: Across the ex vivo response, the dominant clonotypes were HLA-C-restricted CMV-specific TCR beta clonotypes.

Concerning this clonotype itself: Its target is unknown.

Each CDR3 protein is one row after TCRdb ran MiXCR on the reads. The repertoire has approximately 730,000 distinct CDR3 sequences, under 35% of them found once; the top ten carry about 12%. The CDR3 totals 13 residues. CDR1 and CDR2 (germline): MNHEY, SVGAGI. Trimming pared 8 bases from V and 1 base from J, leaving 11 bases between. This sequence joins TRBV6-5 and TRBJ1-1; D might be TRBD1 (5 bases). The receptor was derived from a human donor in good health (CMV status not recorded). Some clones in this sample may be carry-over from other donors' samples. The sequenced sample was cultured CD8+ T cells from PBMCs, obtained from culture after CMV antigen stimulation. CDR3 in amino acids: CASHRPGNTEAFF. CDR3 DNA sequence: TGTGCCAGCCACAGGCCCGGGAACACTGAAGCTTTCTTT.